This passage covers 19 T cell receptor beta chains from one sample sequenced in a study of blood T cell repertoires in COVID-19. Profiling relied on immunoSEQ multiplex PCR, and the TCRdb table lists in-frame clones only, not all of them. The repertoire holds roughly 70,000 clones, with roughly 88% as singletons. The sequencing sample was made of peripheral blood. The receptors were gathered from a man in his sixties or seventies with acute or convalescent COVID-19.

The chain links TRBV21-1 to TRBJ2-1; TRBD1, as called in the table, went unchecked against the DNA. TRBV21-1 constitutes a pseudogene. The CDR3 is 18 amino acids. CDR3 sequence (DNA): TGTGCCAGCAGCAAAAAAGGACAGGGGACATTCTCCTACAATGAGCAGTTCTTC. The encoded protein is CASSKKGQGTFSYNEQFF.

A few counts support this clone. The genes are TRBV2 and TRBJ1-5; TRBD1 matches 8 bases. Germline values: CDR1 SNHLY, CDR2 FYNNEI. V dropped 5 bases and J dropped 3; count of bases not matched to a gene: 6. CDR3 length equals 15 residues. CDR3 sequence reads: CASSFQGAPNQPQHF. The CDR3 region has the DNA TGTGCCAGCAGTTTCCAGGGGGCCCCCAATCAGCCCCAGCATTTT.

This clone showed up just once. The V and J genes are TRBV7-3 and TRBJ2-2; 9 nucleotides line up with TRBD1. Germline loops: CDR1 SGHTA, CDR2 FQGTGA. The V gene end was trimmed by 5 bases and the J gene end by 4 bases; junction bases not matched to a gene: 5. The length of the CDR3 is 15 residues. CDR3: CASSRRGQGTGELFF. CDR3 coding DNA: TGTGCCAGCAGCCGTCGGGGACAGGGCACCGGGGAGCTGTTTTTT.

This sequence joins TRBV6-2 or TRBV6-3 and TRBJ1-2, with D uncertain. CDR3 length: 13 amino acids. V was shortened by 4 bases and J by 2 bases, with 8 bases between the two germline ends. Germline V lookup: CDR1 MNHEY, CDR2 SVGEGT. The CDR3 bases are TGTGCCAGCAGTTCCCGACAAAACTATGGCTACACCTTC. Amino acids: CASSSRQNYGYTF.

In DNA, the CDR3 is TGTGCCAGCACCCGGACAGGGAGGGGCAATGAGCAGTTCTTC. This sequence encodes CASTRTGRGNEQFF. V and J are TRBV7-6 and TRBJ2-1; D may be TRBD1 (8 bases). The CDR3 runs to 14 residues. V was pared by 7 bases and J by 6 bases, with 16 bases between. CDR1 is SGHVS and CDR2 is FNYEAQ in the germline V gene.

This clone was picked up one time. The chain links TRBV15 to TRBJ1-5; maybe TRBD1 (6 bases). Germline V gives CDR1 LNHNV, CDR2 YYDKDF (reference sequence). The length of the CDR3 is 15 residues. V was shortened by 3 bases and J by 9 bases, with 18 bases between the two germline ends. The CDR3 protein is CATSRDSLVSSPQHF. The CDR3 coding sequence is TGTGCCACCAGCAGGGACAGCCTCGTCTCTTCGCCCCAGCATTTT.

The chain couples TRBV6-2 or TRBV6-3 to TRBJ1-2, with a tentative D call TRBD1 (5 bases). The CDR3 length is 13 residues. The V gene lost 2 bases and the J gene lost 8 bases, with 12 bases spanning the gap. Germline V gives CDR1 MNHEY, CDR2 SVGEGT. CDR3 in DNA: TGTGCCAGCAGTTACGGGCTGGGGCAGGGCTACACCTTC. This translates into CASSYGLGQGYTF.

The rearrangement joins TRBV11-3 to TRBJ2-1; 9 bases are shared with TRBD1. This CDR3 has 15 residues. V gave up 4 bases and J gave up 4 bases; unmatched junction bases: 5. Germline CDR1 SGHNT, CDR2 YENEEA. The CDR3 loop reads CASSWGGQGYNEQFF. CDR3 in DNA: TGTGCCAGCAGCTGGGGGGGACAGGGATACAATGAGCAGTTCTTC.

This clone occurred a few times. The V call is TRBV13, the J call TRBJ2-3; D might be TRBD2 (6 bases). Germline assignment: CDR1 PRHDT and CDR2 FYEKMQ (reference sequence). The CDR3 has 14 residues. V lost 5 bases to trimming and J lost 2 bases, with 11 bases between them. The CDR3 sequence: CASSQDYYTDTQYF. CDR3 nucleotide sequence: TGTGCCAGCAGCCAGGACTATTACACAGATACGCAGTATTTT. Full variable domain (missing parts from reference TRBV13 and TRBJ2-3): AAGVIQSPRHLIKEKRETATLKCYPIPRHDTVYWYQQGPGQDPQFLISFYEKMQSDKGSIPDRFSAQQFSDYHSELNMSSLELGDSALYFCASSQDYYTDTQYFGPGTRLTVL.

The gene calls are TRBV4-2 and TRBJ2-5, with no clear D. Trimming cost V 0 bases and J 4 bases, with 6 bases left between them. This CDR3 region has 13 residues. CDR1 is LGHNA, CDR2 YNFKEQ, per germline. CDR3 DNA: TGTGCCAGCAGCCAAGATAGGAGAGAGACCCAGTACTTC. It encodes CASSQDRRETQYF.

On this clone: The germline gene is not matched at one end of the junction; a read error may be the cause. The V and J genes are TRBV11-2 and TRBJ2-1; D may be TRBD1 (5 bases). The V gene's germline CDR1 is SGHAT and CDR2 FQNNGV. CDR3 length: 15 amino acids. The DNA of the CDR3 is TGTGCCAGCAGATTAGGCCTGACAGAGAACAATGAGCAGTTCTTC. Its translation: CASRLGLTENNEQFF.

The chain links TRBV27 to TRBJ2-1, with 10 nucleotides matching TRBD2. Germline V gives CDR1 MNHEY, CDR2 SMNVEV (reference sequence). The CDR3 is 16 amino acids. Trimming cost V 4 bases and J 6 bases; bases outside gene matches: 9. The CDR3 sequence is CASSSLSGGPINEQFF. CDR3 DNA sequence: TGTGCCAGCAGTTCCCTTAGCGGGGGGCCGATCAATGAGCAGTTCTTC.

This clone is a singleton in its sample. V usage is TRBV6-2 or TRBV6-3 and J usage is TRBJ1-2; TRBD1 agrees at 8 bases. The CDR3 consists of 15 residues. V shed 4 bases and J 2 bases; nucleotides not matched to a gene: 6. The germline CDR1 and CDR2 sequences are MNHEY and SVGEGT. The CDR3 DNA reads as TGTGCCAGCAGTTTCACGGGACAGGCGAACTATGGCTACACCTTC. It is translated as CASSFTGQANYGYTF.

This clone came up a few times. The genes are TRBV29-1 and TRBJ2-6; D gene ambiguous. Trimming stripped 4 bases from V and 0 bases from J, with 4 bases between. Germline loops: CDR1 SQVTM, CDR2 ANQGSEA. The CDR3 totals 13 residues. The CDR3 protein is CSVAYSGANVLTF. The CDR3 region has the DNA TGCAGCGTTGCGTACTCTGGGGCCAACGTCCTGACTTTC.

CDR3 region: CASSSFLNTEAFF. The CDR3 nucleotides read TGTGCCAGCAGCTCGTTCTTGAACACTGAAGCTTTCTTT. The chain combines TRBV11-2 with TRBJ1-1; D gene uncertain. Germline V gene data show CDR1 as SGHAT and CDR2 as FQNNGV. Trimming took 4 bases from V and 0 from J, leaving 6 bases between them. This CDR3 spans 13 amino acids.

V usage is TRBV19 and J usage is TRBJ1-1; no clear D. Trimming shortened V by 1 base and J by 0 bases, and 9 bases separated the two germline ends. The CDR3 extends over 15 amino acids. CDR1 and CDR2 from the germline V gene are LNHDA and SQIVND (reference sequence). This CDR3 reads CASSIGPFMNTEAFF. CDR3 coding DNA: TGTGCCAGTAGTATAGGGCCGTTCATGAACACTGAAGCTTTCTTT.

The chain joins TRBV27 to TRBJ2-7; 8 positions match TRBD2. V lost 7 bases, J lost 7 bases, and 6 bases stayed unmatched. This CDR3 is 12 amino acids long. Germline loops: CDR1 MNHEY, CDR2 SMNVEV (reference sequence). DNA of the CDR3: TGTGCCAGCAACGGGGGGGCTGGGGAGCAGTACTTC. Protein sequence: CASNGGAGEQYF.

The chain uses TRBV5-5 and TRBJ2-5; possibly TRBD2 for D (7 bases). The CDR3 spans 15 residues. Germline CDR1 and CDR2: SGHKS and YYEKEE (reference sequence). The V and J ends lost 4 bases and 3 bases respectively, with 16 bases between them. The CDR3 bases are TGTGCCAGCAGCCCGTGGGGGGGCATGGAAGAGACCCAGTACTTC. Protein product: CASSPWGGMEETQYF.

V and J are TRBV6-2 or TRBV6-3 and TRBJ2-6; 7 bases fit TRBD2. This CDR3 contains 17 residues. Germline V gives CDR1 MNHEY, CDR2 SVGEGT. The ends lost 4 bases at V and 6 bases at J; junction bases unmatched: 12. CDR3 sequence: CASSSLAAQNLANVLTF. CDR3 sequence (DNA): TGTGCCAGCAGTTCCCTAGCGGCCCAAAATCTGGCCAACGTCCTGACTTTC.